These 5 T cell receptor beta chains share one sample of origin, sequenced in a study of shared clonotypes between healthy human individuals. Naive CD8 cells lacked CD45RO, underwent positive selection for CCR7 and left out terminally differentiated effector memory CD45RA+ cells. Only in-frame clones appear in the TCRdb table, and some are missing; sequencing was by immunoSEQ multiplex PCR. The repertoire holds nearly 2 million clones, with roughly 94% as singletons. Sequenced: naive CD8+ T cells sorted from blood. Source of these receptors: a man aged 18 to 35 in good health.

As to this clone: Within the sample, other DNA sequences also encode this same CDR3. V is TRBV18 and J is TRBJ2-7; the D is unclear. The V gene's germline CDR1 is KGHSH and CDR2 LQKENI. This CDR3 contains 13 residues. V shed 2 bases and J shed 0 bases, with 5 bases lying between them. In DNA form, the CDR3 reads TGTGCCAGCTCACCAGACAACTCCTACGAGCAGTACTTC. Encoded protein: CASSPDNSYEQYF.

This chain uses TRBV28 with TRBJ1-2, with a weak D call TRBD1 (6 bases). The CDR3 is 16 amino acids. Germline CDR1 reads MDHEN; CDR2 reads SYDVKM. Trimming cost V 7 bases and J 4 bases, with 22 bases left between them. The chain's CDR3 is CASTRSGGGFSYGYTF. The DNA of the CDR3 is TGTGCCAGCACTAGGTCTGGGGGCGGATTTTCCTATGGCTACACCTTC.

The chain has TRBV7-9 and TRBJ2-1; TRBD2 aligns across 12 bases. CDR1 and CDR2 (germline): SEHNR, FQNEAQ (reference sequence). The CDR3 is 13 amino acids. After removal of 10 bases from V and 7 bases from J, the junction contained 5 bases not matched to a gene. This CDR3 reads CATLAGGPNEQFF. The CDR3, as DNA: TGTGCCACCCTAGCGGGGGGGCCGAATGAGCAGTTCTTC. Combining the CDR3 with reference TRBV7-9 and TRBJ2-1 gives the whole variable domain DTGVSQNPRHKITKRGQNVTFRCDPISEHNRLYWYRQTLGQGPEFLTYFQNEAQLEKSRLLSDRFSAERPKGSFSTLEIQRTEQGDSAMYLCATLAGGPNEQFFGPGTRLTVL.

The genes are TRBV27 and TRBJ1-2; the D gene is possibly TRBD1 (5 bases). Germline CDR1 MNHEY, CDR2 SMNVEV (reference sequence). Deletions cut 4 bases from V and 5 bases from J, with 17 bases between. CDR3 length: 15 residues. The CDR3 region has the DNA TGTGCCAGCAGTTCCGGCAGGGAGGGCATATATGGCTACACCTTC. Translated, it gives CASSSGREGIYGYTF.

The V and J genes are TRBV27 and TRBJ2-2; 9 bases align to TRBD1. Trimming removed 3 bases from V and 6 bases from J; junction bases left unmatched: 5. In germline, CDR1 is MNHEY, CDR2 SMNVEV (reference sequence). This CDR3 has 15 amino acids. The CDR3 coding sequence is TGTGCCAGCAGTTTCGGGACAGGGTTTTCCGGGGAGCTGTTTTTT. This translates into CASSFGTGFSGELFF.